The 26 T cell receptor beta chains below come from one sample, sequenced in a study of T cell responses to AZD1222 COVID-19 vaccine. Sequencing used immunoSEQ multiplex PCR; TCRdb keeps in-frame clones, though not all of them. Here the sample spans 100,000 to 120,000 clones, roughly 90% being singletons. This material consisted of peripheral blood, taken 28 days after the second AZD1222 dose. The receptors derive from an adult who received the AZD1222 COVID-19 vaccine.

The rearrangement uses TRBV2 and TRBJ2-7, with a weak D call TRBD1 (5 bases). Germline CDR1 and CDR2: SNHLY and FYNNEI. The CDR3 length is 15 residues. The V end lost 7 bases, the J end lost 4 bases, and 20 bases lay between the germline ends. In nucleotides, the CDR3 is TGTGCCAGCACCCAAGGGTACAGGAGATCTTACGAGCAGTACTTC. This codes for CASTQGYRRSYEQYF.

This clone was detected once. V usage is TRBV3-1 (or the pseudogene TRBV3-2) and J usage is TRBJ1-3; D remains ambiguous. V lost 6 bases to trimming and J lost 0 bases, with 6 bases between them. Germline V gives CDR1 LGHDT, CDR2 YNNKEL (reference sequence). The CDR3 contains 13 residues. The CDR3 DNA follows: TGTGCCAGCAGTCAGAACTCTGGAAACACCATATATTTT. Translating gives CASSQNSGNTIYF.

This chain connects TRBV11-3 to TRBJ1-1, with TRBD1 as a possible D gene (5 bases). CDR1 is SGHNT, CDR2 YENEEA, per germline. This CDR3 spans 13 amino acids. Trimming took off 5 bases at V and 4 bases at J, with 11 bases between the two ends. The CDR3: CASSPRGSTEAFF. The CDR3 DNA follows: TGTGCCAGCAGCCCCCGGGGCAGCACTGAAGCTTTCTTT.

The V and J genes are TRBV3-1 (or the pseudogene TRBV3-2) and TRBJ1-5, with D unresolved. The CDR3 runs to 15 residues. The germline V and J ends were trimmed by 0 bases and 2 bases, with 8 bases remaining between them. Germline CDR1 reads LGHDT; CDR2 reads YNNKEL (reference sequence). CDR3 sequence reads: CASSQDGLGNQPQHF. CDR3 coding DNA: TGTGCCAGCAGCCAAGATGGGCTGGGCAATCAGCCCCAGCATTTT.

The chain has TRBV14 and TRBJ1-1; tentatively, D is TRBD1 (6 bases). The CDR3 is 14 residues long. Germline CDR1 SGHDN, CDR2 FVKESK. Trimming pared 4 bases from V and 0 bases from J, leaving 9 bases between. As DNA, the CDR3 is TGTGCCAGCAGCCTAACAGGGTTGAACACTGAAGCTTTCTTT. Amino acids: CASSLTGLNTEAFF.

This clone was recorded only once. The chain is built from TRBV14 and TRBJ2-1; 9 bases fit TRBD2. Germline values: CDR1 SGHDN, CDR2 FVKESK. The CDR3 is 18 amino acids. Trimming cost V 4 bases and J 1 base; bases outside gene matches: 11. Here the CDR3 reads CASSLRLTSGGSYNEQFF. The CDR3 coding sequence is TGTGCCAGCAGCCTTAGACTCACCAGCGGGGGGTCCTACAATGAGCAGTTCTTC.

V is TRBV24-1 and J is TRBJ1-2; perhaps TRBD1 as D (5 bases). The CDR3 covers 17 residues. Trimming removed 9 bases from V and 1 base from J, with 23 bases in between. Germline V gene data show CDR1 as KGHDR and CDR2 as SFDVKD. CDR3 DNA sequence: TGTGCCACCGCTGGGGGGGGGAGGAAAGGGAGTAACTATGGCTACACCTTC. Translated: CATAGGGRKGSNYGYTF.

The chain uses TRBV3-1 (or the pseudogene TRBV3-2) and TRBJ2-1; 9 nucleotides agree with TRBD2. The CDR3 length is 15 residues. V shed 0 bases and J 3 bases; nucleotides not matched to a gene: 0. Germline loops: CDR1 LGHDT, CDR2 YNNKEL (reference sequence). The CDR3 region is CASSQDSGSYNEQFF. CDR3 coding DNA: TGTGCCAGCAGCCAAGATAGCGGGAGCTACAATGAGCAGTTCTTC.

The chain couples TRBV7-9 to TRBJ2-1; tentative D call: TRBD2 (6 bases). This CDR3 is 15 amino acids long. Germline-derived CDR1 and CDR2 are SEHNR and FQNEAQ (reference sequence). The V and J ends lost 4 bases and 5 bases respectively, with 15 bases between them. CDR3 nucleotide sequence: TGTGCCAGCAGCTCGGGTGACGGGGGAGACAATGAGCAGTTCTTC. Encoded protein: CASSSGDGGDNEQFF.

The CDR3 spells CASRGQNTDTQYF. The CDR3 nucleotides are TGTGCCAGTAGGGGACAAAACACAGATACGCAGTATTTT. This chain joins TRBV19 and TRBJ2-3; a weak D match, TRBD1 (6 bases). The CDR3 runs to 13 residues. V lost 6 bases and J 2 bases, leaving 9 bases between the germline ends. CDR1 is LNHDA, CDR2 SQIVND, per germline (reference sequence). Filled out from reference TRBV19 and TRBJ2-3, the complete variable domain reads DGGITQSPKYLFRKEGQNVTLSCEQNLNHDAMYWYRQDPGQGLRLIYYSQIVNDFQKGDIAEGYSVSREKKESFPLTVTSAQKNPTAFYLCASRGQNTDTQYFGPGTRLTVL.

The V and J genes are TRBV7-8 and TRBJ2-5, with 7 bases fitting TRBD1. The CDR3 sequence is 14 residues long. V gave up 5 bases and J gave up 2 bases; unmatched junction bases: 5. Germline-derived CDR1 and CDR2 are SGHVS and FQNEAQ. This CDR3 is CASSRRQGQETQYF. CDR3 in DNA: TGTGCCAGCAGCAGACGACAGGGTCAAGAGACCCAGTACTTC.

This sequence joins TRBV6-2 or TRBV6-3 and TRBJ1-6; TRBD1 aligns across 9 bases. The ends lost 6 bases at V and 6 bases at J; junction bases unmatched: 12. The germline V gene encodes CDR1 MNHEY and CDR2 SVGEGT. The CDR3 covers 17 residues. CDR3 nucleotides: TGTGCCAGCAGCCGACCGTTACAGGGGGCGAGTAATTCACCCCTCCACTTT. Translated: CASSRPLQGASNSPLHF.

The rearrangement links TRBV6-5 to TRBJ1-2; 7 nucleotides agree with TRBD1. This CDR3 comprises 14 residues. The V and J ends lost 7 bases and 2 bases, in that order; junction bases with no gene match: 7. Germline CDR1 MNHEY, CDR2 SVGAGI. In DNA, the CDR3 is TGTGCCAGCACCGCCGGGACAGTGAACTATGGCTACACCTTC. It translates to CASTAGTVNYGYTF.

The chain employs TRBV6-6 and TRBJ2-5; 7 bases line up with TRBD1. V lost 6 bases and J lost 7; bases outside the gene matches: 11. The CDR3 consists of 14 residues. Germline V gene sequence: CDR1 MNHNY, CDR2 SVGAGI (reference sequence). The CDR3 protein is CASRPDRVVGTQYF. DNA for the CDR3: TGTGCCAGCAGGCCCGACAGGGTGGTCGGGACCCAGTACTTC.

This sequence joins TRBV6-1 and TRBJ2-4; D unclear. Between the trimmed V and J ends, which lost 1 base and 6 bases, there was a span of 13 bases. The germline CDR1 and CDR2 sequences are MNHNS and SASEGT. The CDR3 length is 15 residues. CDR3 loop: CASSEVSPKPNIQYF. CDR3 nucleotides: TGTGCCAGCAGTGAAGTATCGCCGAAACCAAACATTCAGTACTTC.

The chain couples TRBV24-1 to TRBJ1-5, with a weak D call TRBD1 (5 bases). V was clipped by 0 bases and J by 5 bases, with 19 bases between them. CDR1 is KGHDR and CDR2 is SFDVKD in the germline V gene. The CDR3 sequence is 18 residues long. CDR3 sequence (DNA): TGTGCCACCAGTGATTTGCTAGGGGAGAATCTGGGATATCAGCCCCAGCATTTT. Its translation is CATSDLLGENLGYQPQHF.

J is TRBJ1-1 and V is TRBV2; D is unclear. The CDR3 consists of 15 residues. Germline V gene data show CDR1 as SNHLY and CDR2 as FYNNEI. V lost 7 bases and J 0 bases, leaving 15 bases between the germline ends. The CDR3 loop reads CASKRVGAMNTEAFF. The CDR3 coding sequence is TGTGCCAGCAAGCGGGTTGGAGCGATGAACACTGAAGCTTTCTTT.

V usage is TRBV9 and J usage is TRBJ1-2; D might be TRBD1 (5 bases). V dropped 4 bases and J dropped 8 bases, with 21 bases sitting between them. The CDR3 runs 15 residues. The germline V gene has CDR1 SGDLS and CDR2 YYNGEE. Written as DNA, the CDR3 is TGTGCCAGCAGCCTCGGGGGGGTCGGCGCGGGAGGCTACACCTTC. This encodes CASSLGGVGAGGYTF.

Notes on this clone: Additional DNA sequences in this sample encode the identical CDR3. The chain has TRBV7-2 and TRBJ2-5; D uncertain. The V end was cut by 2 bases, the J end by 5 bases, with 3 bases between. Germline values: CDR1 SGHTA, CDR2 FQGNSA. This CDR3 comprises 11 residues. CDR3 coding DNA: TGTGCCAGCAGCTTAAGCGAGACCCAGTACTTC. Its protein product is CASSLSETQYF.

This chain uses TRBV5-4 with TRBJ2-2; D gene uncertain. Germline-derived CDR1 and CDR2 are SGHNT and YYREEE (reference sequence). Trimming took off 4 bases at V and 0 bases at J, with 13 bases between the two ends. CDR3 size: 16 residues. CDR3 sequence (DNA): TGTGCCAGCAGCCCCCCACGAGGCGCGAACACCGGGGAGCTGTTTTTT. This gives the protein CASSPPRGANTGELFF.

The chain is built from TRBV3-1 (or the pseudogene TRBV3-2) and TRBJ1-2, with a weak D call TRBD1 (5 bases). Germline lookup yields CDR1 LGHDT and CDR2 YNNKEL (reference sequence). V shed 6 bases and J shed 14 bases, with 22 bases lying between them. The CDR3 length is 13 residues. CDR3 in amino acids: CASSSTETAPGTF. DNA of the CDR3: TGTGCCAGCAGTTCAACCGAGACAGCTCCGGGGACCTTC.

The rearrangement joins TRBV6-5 to TRBJ2-7; no clear D gene. Between the trimmed V and J ends, which lost 6 bases and 5 bases, there was a span of 11 bases. CDR3 size: 12 residues. In germline, CDR1 is MNHEY, CDR2 SVGAGI. CDR3 region: CASSPRPDEQYF. As DNA, the CDR3 is TGTGCCAGCAGCCCCCGTCCGGACGAGCAGTACTTC.

V and J are TRBV28 and TRBJ2-7; TRBD2 agrees at 8 bases. The V segment lost 7 bases and the J segment 0 bases; nucleotides outside the gene matches: 8. Germline CDR1 MDHEN, CDR2 SYDVKM. This CDR3 comprises 15 residues. CDR3 sequence (DNA): TGTGCCAGCAAAATTGATAGCGGGGTCTCCTACGAGCAGTACTTC. Its protein is CASKIDSGVSYEQYF. Full variable domain (remainder filled in from reference TRBV28 and TRBJ2-7): DVKVTQSSRYLVKRTGEKVFLECVQDMDHENMFWYRQDPGLGLRLIYFSYDVKMKEKGDIPEGYSVSREKKERFSLILESASTNQTSMYLCASKIDSGVSYEQYFGPGTRLTVT.

In this sample, this clone turned up many times. This chain connects TRBV4-1 to TRBJ2-5; 8 positions agree with TRBD1. J was trimmed by 3 bases and V by 2 bases; bases with no gene match: 2. Germline values: CDR1 MGHRA, CDR2 YSYEKL. The CDR3 has 14 amino acids. This chain's CDR3 is CASSQPTGEETQYF. The CDR3 nucleotides are TGCGCCAGCAGCCAACCGACAGGGGAAGAGACCCAGTACTTC.

This chain joins TRBV19 and TRBJ2-3, with D perhaps assigned TRBD1 or TRBD2 (6 bases each). V was cut by 5 bases and J by 6 bases, with 12 bases left in between. CDR1 LNHDA and CDR2 SQIVND come from the germline V gene (reference sequence). This CDR3 spans 13 amino acids. CDR3 nucleotides: TGTGCCAGTAGTCCCGGGGGCGTGGATACGCAGTATTTT. It yields the protein CASSPGGVDTQYF.

J is TRBJ2-1 and V is TRBV4-1, with 8 bases lining up with TRBD2. The CDR3 totals 18 residues. CDR1 is MGHRA and CDR2 is YSYEKL in the germline V gene. After removal of 0 bases from V and 7 bases from J, the junction contained 14 bases not matched to a gene. CDR3 amino acids: CASSQEILAVMSGNEQFF. Here the CDR3 DNA reads TGCGCCAGCAGCCAAGAGATACTAGCGGTTATGAGCGGGAATGAGCAGTTCTTC.